The clone carrying this TCR beta chain turned up a few times. The antigen is undetermined. TCRdb's copy holds only in-frame clones and misses some; the assay was immunoSEQ multiplex PCR. The sample has 550,000 to 700,000 clones, 73% seen once. The data were taken from a study of shared clonotypes between healthy human individuals. Study overall: Per-donor plates numbered three CD4 naive, three CD4 memory, two CD8 naive and one CD8 memory. Study outcomes and limitations: Across a handful of donors, naive CD4 shared 5% to 5.5%, naive CD8 around 4%, memory CD4 2% to 2.5%, memory CD8 under 0.5%. Non-shared clonotypes had lower generation probabilities than clonotypes shared by all four sorted-subset donors.

In germline, CDR1 is LNHDA, CDR2 SQIVND (reference sequence). The V segment lost 2 bases and the J segment 0 bases; nucleotides outside the gene matches: 13. There are 19 residues in the CDR3. Sequenced sample: memory CD4+ T cells sorted from blood. The sample's subset: CD45RA-negative fraction. This receptor was taken from a woman between 25 and 40 years old in good health. The chain carries TRBV19 and TRBJ1-3; TRBD1 agrees at 7 bases. CDR3 nucleotide sequence: TGTGCCAGTAGTATATGGACAGGCCCTCCAAATCTCTCTGGAAACACCATATATTTT. Protein product: CASSIWTGPPNLSGNTIYF.